Detailed here is one T cell receptor (beta chain). Germline V gene sequence: CDR1 SGDLS, CDR2 YYNGEE. The CDR3 runs to 15 residues. V was pared by 0 bases and J by 5 bases, with 12 bases between. This record belongs to a study of T cell changes during pregnancy in multiple sclerosis. Sequencing used immunoSEQ multiplex PCR; TCRdb keeps in-frame clones, though not all of them. The top ten hold roughly 4.7% of the sample, which has approximately 30,000 clones, roughly 90% seen once. The sequence derives from a female donor with multiple sclerosis, enrolled in a pregnancy study. The chain carries TRBV9 and TRBJ1-5; D remains unclear. This specimen consisted of CD8+ T cells from peripheral blood mononuclear cells, obtained after pregnancy. The CDR3 bases are TGTGCCAGCAGCGTAGACGGCAGGAGGGATCAGCCCCAGCATTTT. Its translation: CASSVDGRRDQPQHF.